The present T cell receptor beta chain was sequenced within a study of T cells in localized non-small cell lung cancer. Study observations and caveats: The tumor had only one region sequenced, so heterogeneity remains possible. Those with higher blood T cell density had longer overall survival. The study detected a median around 50 of the top 100 tumor clones in adjacent lung. Uninvolved adjacent lung had higher T cell clonality than tumor and all other tissues.

TCRdb's copy holds only in-frame clones and misses some; the assay was immunoSEQ multiplex PCR. The sample lists tens of thousands of clones; 65% to 85% were seen once. On this clone itself: Its specificity is not known.

This CDR3 comprises 13 residues. Trimming took off 3 bases at V and 7 bases at J, with 11 bases between the two ends. CDR1 is MNHEY, CDR2 SMNVEV, per germline (reference sequence). The V gene is TRBV27, the J gene TRBJ2-3, with D perhaps being TRBD1 or TRBD2 (5 bases each). The receptor was derived from a female donor over 55 with stage I lung adenocarcinoma. The sample here was peripheral blood, taken before any cancer treatment. Here the CDR3 reads CASSFTRGHTQYF. DNA for the CDR3: TGTGCCAGCAGTTTTACAAGGGGACATACGCAGTATTTT.